These 24 T cell receptor beta chains originate from one sample sequenced in a study of cytomegalovirus exposure and HLA in healthy donors. Both 60 Vbeta primers and 13 Jbeta primers went into the PCR. The repertoire was sequenced with immunoSEQ multiplex PCR; TCRdb's copy has only in-frame clones and lacks some. The sample holds over 200,000 clones, roughly 85% seen once. Sequencing was carried out using PBMCs. The origin of the receptors is a male donor in good health and CMV-seronegative.

The chain combines TRBV7-2 with TRBJ1-1; D perhaps matches TRBD1 (5 bases). The CDR3 runs 15 residues. The V and J ends lost 2 bases and 4 bases respectively, with 14 bases between them. Germline values: CDR1 SGHTA, CDR2 FQGNSA. As DNA, the CDR3 is TGTGCCAGCAGCTTACGGAGGATGGGGGGCACTGAAGCTTTCTTT. It translates to CASSLRRMGGTEAFF.

J is TRBJ2-1 and V is TRBV11-3, with TRBD1 as a possible D gene (5 bases). The V and J ends lost 4 bases and 0 bases respectively, with 10 bases between them. CDR1 is SGHNT, CDR2 YENEEA, per germline. CDR3 length equals 15 residues. The CDR3 DNA reads TGTGCCAGCAGCTCGACAGAGCGCTCCTACAATGAGCAGTTCTTC. It specifies CASSSTERSYNEQFF.

The gene calls are TRBV27 and TRBJ2-7; 7 nucleotides align to TRBD1. V lost 5 bases to trimming and J lost 7 bases; unmatched junction nucleotides: 11. There are 14 residues in the CDR3. Germline CDR1 and CDR2: MNHEY and SMNVEV (reference sequence). The CDR3 DNA reads as TGTGCCAGCAGTATTAAGACAGGGCCTCGGGAGCAGTACTTC. It yields the protein CASSIKTGPREQYF.

V is TRBV7-8 and J is TRBJ1-1; 7 bases fit TRBD1. Germline values: CDR1 SGHVS, CDR2 FQNEAQ. V dropped 3 bases and J dropped 1; count of bases not matched to a gene: 5. This CDR3 is 15 amino acids long. CDR3 sequence: CASSFDRASNTEAFF. CDR3 bases: TGTGCCAGCAGCTTTGACAGGGCGTCGAACACTGAAGCTTTCTTT.

In its sample, this clone was seen once. The rearrangement uses TRBV4-1 and TRBJ2-5; no firm D call. TRBJ2-7 explains the end of the DNA better; the J call may be wrong. The CDR3 is 13 residues long. In germline, CDR1 is MGHRA, CDR2 YSYEKL. In DNA, the CDR3 is TGCGCCAGCAGCCCTCCAAGCTCCTACGAGCAGTACTTC. This codes for CASSPPSSYEQYF.

V usage is TRBV18 and J usage is TRBJ2-1; D is unclear. The ends were cut back, 4 bases at V and 5 bases at J, with 12 bases in the middle. Germline V gene sequence: CDR1 KGHSH, CDR2 LQKENI. The CDR3 spans 14 residues. CDR3 protein: CASSLASADNEQFF. The CDR3 DNA sequence: TGTGCCAGCTCACTTGCCAGCGCAGACAATGAGCAGTTCTTC.

In this sample, this clone turned up once. The rearrangement joins TRBV5-4 to TRBJ2-5; D remains unclear. This CDR3 is built from 16 residues. Trimming removed 0 bases from V and 4 bases from J, with 16 bases in between. The germline gives CDR1 SGHNT, CDR2 YYREEE (reference sequence). In nucleotides, the CDR3 is TGTGCCAGCAGCTTGGATGGGCTGGTGGGTGGAGAGACCCAGTACTTC. Residues: CASSLDGLVGGETQYF.

This clone was detected a few times. The chain couples TRBV6-4 to TRBJ2-2, with no clear D. CDR1 and CDR2 (germline): MRHNA, SNTAGT. This CDR3 is built from 12 residues. V was clipped by 9 bases and J by 6 bases, with 11 bases between them. The DNA for the CDR3 is TGTGCCAGGATAGTGTTGGCCGGGGAGCTGTTTTTT. It codes for CARIVLAGELFF.

CDR3 sequence reads: CASSPWTSGSPYEQYF. As DNA, the CDR3 is TGTGCCAGCAGCCCCTGGACTAGCGGGTCTCCCTACGAGCAGTACTTC. The genes are TRBV7-9 and TRBJ2-7, with 11 positions matching TRBD2. The CDR3 is 16 residues long. Germline CDR1 SEHNR, CDR2 FQNEAQ (reference sequence). After removal of 5 bases from V and 2 bases from J, the junction contained 8 bases not matched to a gene.

The chain's CDR3 is CASSLQTGGWSEAFF. The CDR3 bases are TGTGCCAGCAGCCTCCAGACAGGGGGCTGGTCTGAAGCTTTCTTT. The chain combines TRBV14 with TRBJ1-1; 10 positions match TRBD1. The CDR3 runs to 15 residues. The V segment lost 4 bases and the J segment 6 bases; nucleotides outside the gene matches: 8. CDR1 is SGHDN, CDR2 FVKESK, per germline.

This rearrangement joins TRBV6-5 to TRBJ1-1; D remains ambiguous. The CDR3 consists of 14 residues. The ends were cut back, 4 bases at V and 0 bases at J, with 9 bases in the middle. Germline CDR1 and CDR2: MNHEY and SVGAGI. The CDR3 spells CASSSTEMNTEAFF. CDR3 DNA: TGTGCCAGCAGTTCCACAGAGATGAACACTGAAGCTTTCTTT.

The chain links TRBV7-9 to TRBJ2-7; TRBD1 might be the D (5 bases). The V gene lost 1 base and the J gene lost 5 bases, with 15 bases spanning the gap. Germline loops: CDR1 SEHNR, CDR2 FQNEAQ (reference sequence). The CDR3 contains 15 residues. The DNA of the CDR3 is TGTGCCAGCAGCTTAGGGGCAGGGAATAGTCACGAGCAGTACTTC. This encodes CASSLGAGNSHEQYF.

The gene calls are TRBV6-1 and TRBJ1-2; D is unclear. The germline V gene encodes CDR1 MNHNS and CDR2 SASEGT. There are 15 residues in the CDR3. The V end was cut by 1 base, the J end by 4 bases, with 13 bases between. CDR3 coding DNA: TGTGCCAGCAGTGAAGGAAGCTCCCACGGCTATGGCTACACCTTC. This sequence encodes CASSEGSSHGYGYTF.

J is TRBJ1-2 and V is TRBV6-1; 7 bases fit TRBD1. The CDR3 has 14 residues. From germline, CDR1 is MNHNS and CDR2 SASEGT. Trimming removed 6 bases from V and 5 bases from J; junction bases left unmatched: 9. CDR3 protein: CASSYYRGGYGYTF. The CDR3 DNA reads as TGTGCCAGCAGCTACTACAGGGGAGGTTATGGCTACACCTTC.

The chain couples TRBV27 to TRBJ2-7, with D possibly TRBD1 on 5 matching bases. Trimming left V 6 bases short and J 2 bases short, with 17 bases between. This CDR3 comprises 15 residues. Germline V gene data show CDR1 as MNHEY and CDR2 as SMNVEV (reference sequence). DNA for the CDR3: TGTGCCAGCAGACCCGACAGACCCCAAGCCTACGAGCAGTACTTC. Translating it yields CASRPDRPQAYEQYF.

The chain recombines TRBV7-9 with TRBJ2-2; D call uncertain. Germline CDR1 SEHNR, CDR2 FQNEAQ (reference sequence). The CDR3 length is 14 residues. V dropped 5 bases and J dropped 4 bases, with 11 bases sitting between them. The CDR3, as DNA: TGTGCCAGCAGCCTAGGGTGGAGCACCGGGGAGCTGTTTTTT. This gives the protein CASSLGWSTGELFF.

This sequence joins TRBV5-4 and TRBJ1-1; D is unresolved. V lost 2 bases, J lost 0 bases, and 8 bases lay in between. Germline V gene sequence: CDR1 SGHNT, CDR2 YYREEE (reference sequence). This CDR3 region has 14 residues. The CDR3 sequence is CASSFKSMNTEAFF. In DNA form, the CDR3 reads TGTGCCAGCAGCTTCAAATCCATGAACACTGAAGCTTTCTTT.

The chain couples TRBV15 to TRBJ1-2; D is perhaps TRBD1 (6 bases). The CDR3 has 14 residues. Deletions cut 1 base from V and 2 bases from J, with 8 bases between. The V gene's germline CDR1 is LNHNV and CDR2 YYDKDF (reference sequence). The CDR3 DNA reads as TGTGCCACCAGCAGAGTCAGGGGCAACTATGGCTACACCTTC. Its translation is CATSRVRGNYGYTF.

J is TRBJ1-1 and V is TRBV4-3; D uncertain. The CDR3 has 14 residues. The V gene's germline CDR1 is LGHNA and CDR2 YSLEER. Between the trimmed V and J ends, which lost 0 bases and 1 base, there was a span of 6 bases. Written as DNA, the CDR3 is TGCGCCAGCAGCCAAGATTCCGGGAACACTGAAGCTTTCTTT. This codes for CASSQDSGNTEAFF.

The J gene is TRBJ1-1, the V gene TRBV5-1; TRBD1 aligns across 12 bases. CDR1 and CDR2 from the germline V gene are SGHRS and YFSETQ. CDR3 length: 17 residues. V shed 5 bases and J 4 bases; nucleotides not matched to a gene: 12. In nucleotides, the CDR3 is TGCGCCAGCAGGCCGACCGGGACAGGGGGCCCTGGCACTGAAGCTTTCTTT. This gives the protein CASRPTGTGGPGTEAFF.

In this sample, this clone is medium-sized. The gene calls are TRBV4-1 and TRBJ2-7, with D perhaps TRBD1 (7 bases). V was cut by 1 base and J by 4 bases, with 17 bases left in between. The CDR3 runs 16 residues. CDR1 is MGHRA, CDR2 YSYEKL, per germline. In DNA form, the CDR3 reads TGCGCCAGCAGCCAAGGGGGCGGGACAGCGTTATACGAGCAGTACTTC. This codes for CASSQGGGTALYEQYF.

This sequence joins TRBV7-2 and TRBJ2-7; TRBD2 matches at 8 bases. The germline V gene encodes CDR1 SGHTA and CDR2 FQGNSA. The CDR3 is 15 amino acids. The J segment lost 3 bases and the V segment lost 5 bases, leaving 9 bases of the junction unmatched. CDR3 in DNA: TGTGCCAGCAGCACAGCGGGGGACCTTGGCTACGAGCAGTACTTC. Residues: CASSTAGDLGYEQYF. Variable domain in full (rest from reference TRBV7-2 and TRBJ2-7): GAGVSQSPSNKVTEKGKDVELRCDPISGHTALYWYRQSLGQGLEFLIYFQGNSAPDKSGLPSDRFSAERTGGSVSTLTIQRTQQEDSAVYLCASSTAGDLGYEQYFGPGTRLTVT.

The chain joins TRBV7-9 to TRBJ1-1; D might be TRBD1 (5 bases). V was cut by 5 bases and J by 1 base, with 14 bases left in between. Germline V gene data show CDR1 as SEHNR and CDR2 as FQNEAQ (reference sequence). The CDR3 consists of 15 residues. The CDR3 DNA reads TGTGCCAGCAGCCTGCCAGCAGGGCGGAACACTGAAGCTTTCTTT. Amino acids: CASSLPAGRNTEAFF.

This clone was detected only a few times. The J gene is TRBJ2-7, the V gene TRBV13, with 10 bases identical to TRBD1. The CDR3 spans 14 residues. V shed 6 bases, J shed 7 bases, and the junction held 9 bases outside the gene matches. The germline V gene has CDR1 PRHDT and CDR2 FYEKMQ (reference sequence). The CDR3 DNA reads TGTGCCAGCAGGCCCGGGACAGGGGCGGGGGAGCAGTACTTC. Its translation is CASRPGTGAGEQYF.